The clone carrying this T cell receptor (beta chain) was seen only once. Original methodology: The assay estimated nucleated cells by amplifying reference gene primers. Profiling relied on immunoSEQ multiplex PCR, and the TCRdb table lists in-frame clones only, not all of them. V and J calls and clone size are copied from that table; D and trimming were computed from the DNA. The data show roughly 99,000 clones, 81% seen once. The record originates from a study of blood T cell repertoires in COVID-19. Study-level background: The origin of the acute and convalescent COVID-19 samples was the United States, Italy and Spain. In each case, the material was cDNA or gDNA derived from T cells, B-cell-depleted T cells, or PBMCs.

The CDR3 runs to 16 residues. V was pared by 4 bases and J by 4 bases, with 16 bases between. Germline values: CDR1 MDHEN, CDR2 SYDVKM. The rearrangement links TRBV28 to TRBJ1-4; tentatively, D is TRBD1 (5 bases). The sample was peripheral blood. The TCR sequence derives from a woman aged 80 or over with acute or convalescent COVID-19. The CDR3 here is CASSSPDAGGNEKLFF. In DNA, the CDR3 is TGTGCCAGCAGTTCCCCCGATGCGGGGGGTAATGAAAAACTGTTTTTT.